This TCR beta chain was found in a study of blood T cell repertoires in COVID-19. Study background: COVID-19 samples, acute and convalescent, were from the United States, Italy and Spain. Sources were T cells, B-cell-depleted T cells, or PBMCs; the material itself was cDNA or gDNA.

The germline CDR1 and CDR2 sequences are MNHEY and SVGAGI. The length of the CDR3 is 13 residues. The V and J ends lost 0 bases and 1 base respectively, with 3 bases between them. In the source study's methods: Estimation of nucleated cell counts was performed using reference gene primer amplification. Profiling relied on immunoSEQ multiplex PCR, and the TCRdb table lists in-frame clones only, not all of them. V, J and clone size are those of that table, while D and trimming were read from the DNA. This table has 55,000 to 80,000 clones, around four fifths appearing once. Sequencing was done on a sample of peripheral blood. The chain uses TRBV6-5 and TRBJ1-2; D is unclear. The receptor was derived from an elderly woman with acute or convalescent COVID-19. DNA of the CDR3: TGTGCCAGCAGTTACTCGTATAACTATGGCTACACCTTC. Translated, it gives CASSYSYNYGYTF.